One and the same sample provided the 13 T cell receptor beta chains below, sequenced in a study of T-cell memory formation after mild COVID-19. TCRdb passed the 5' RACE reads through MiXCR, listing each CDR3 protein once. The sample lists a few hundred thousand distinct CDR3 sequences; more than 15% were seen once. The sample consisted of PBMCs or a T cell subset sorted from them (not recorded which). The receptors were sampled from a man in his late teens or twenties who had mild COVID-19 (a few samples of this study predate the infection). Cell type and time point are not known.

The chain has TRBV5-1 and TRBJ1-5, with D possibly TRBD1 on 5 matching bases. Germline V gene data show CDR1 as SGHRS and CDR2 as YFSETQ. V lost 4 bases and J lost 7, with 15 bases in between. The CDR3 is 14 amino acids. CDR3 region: CASSPDGGGQPQHF. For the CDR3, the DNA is TGCGCCAGCAGCCCCGACGGGGGAGGACAGCCCCAGCATTTT.

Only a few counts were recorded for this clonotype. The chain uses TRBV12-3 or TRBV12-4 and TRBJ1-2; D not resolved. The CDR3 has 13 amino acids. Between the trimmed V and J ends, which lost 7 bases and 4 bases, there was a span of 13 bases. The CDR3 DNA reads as TGTGCCAGCACCTGGGAGGGAGCCTATGGCTACACCTTC. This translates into CASTWEGAYGYTF.

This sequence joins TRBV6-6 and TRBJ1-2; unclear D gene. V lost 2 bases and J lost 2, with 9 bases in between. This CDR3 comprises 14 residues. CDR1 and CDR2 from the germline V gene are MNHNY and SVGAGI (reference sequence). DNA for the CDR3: TGTGCCAGCAGTTACGAGGCCCCAAACTATGGCTACACCTTC. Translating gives CASSYEAPNYGYTF.

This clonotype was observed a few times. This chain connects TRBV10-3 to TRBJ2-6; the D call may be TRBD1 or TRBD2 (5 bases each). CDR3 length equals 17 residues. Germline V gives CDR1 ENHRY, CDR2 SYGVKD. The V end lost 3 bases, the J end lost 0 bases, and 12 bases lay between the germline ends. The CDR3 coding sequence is TGTGCCATCAGTGACGGGGACGCGAGCTCTGGGGCCAACGTCCTGACTTTC. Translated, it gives CAISDGDASSGANVLTF.

The CDR3 DNA reads TGTGCCAGCAGTGACCGGGACAGGGGTAGTCGAGAGACCCAGTACTTC. Its translation is CASSDRDRGSRETQYF. The chain recombines TRBV25-1 with TRBJ2-5; 10 bases fit TRBD1. The CDR3 contains 16 residues. The V gene end was trimmed by 3 bases and the J gene end by 4 bases; junction bases not matched to a gene: 8. Germline CDR1 reads MGHDK; CDR2 reads SYGVNS.

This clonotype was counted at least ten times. CDR3 DNA: TGCGCCAGCAGCTTGGACGGGGAGACCCAGTACTTC. Amino acid sequence: CASSLDGETQYF. The V call is TRBV5-1, the J call TRBJ2-5; D remains ambiguous. Germline assignment: CDR1 SGHRS and CDR2 YFSETQ. There are 12 residues in the CDR3. Trimming stripped 0 bases from V and 5 bases from J, with 5 bases between.

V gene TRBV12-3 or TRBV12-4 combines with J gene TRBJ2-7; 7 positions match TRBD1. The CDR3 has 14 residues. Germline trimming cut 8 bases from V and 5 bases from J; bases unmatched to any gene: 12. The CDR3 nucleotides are TGTGCCAGCCGCCTTTGGGACAGTCCCAACGAGCAGTACTTC. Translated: CASRLWDSPNEQYF.

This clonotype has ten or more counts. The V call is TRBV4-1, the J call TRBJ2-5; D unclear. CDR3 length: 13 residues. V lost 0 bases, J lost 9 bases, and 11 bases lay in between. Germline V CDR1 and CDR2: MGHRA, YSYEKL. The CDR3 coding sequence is TGCGCCAGCAGCCAAGAGCTAGTCGCGGCCCAGTACTTC. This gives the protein CASSQELVAAQYF.

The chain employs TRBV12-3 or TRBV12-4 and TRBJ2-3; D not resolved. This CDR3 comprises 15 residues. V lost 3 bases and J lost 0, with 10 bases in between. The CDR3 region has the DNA TGTGCCAGCAGTTTCACGGGCTTCAGCACAGATACGCAGTATTTT. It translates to CASSFTGFSTDTQYF.

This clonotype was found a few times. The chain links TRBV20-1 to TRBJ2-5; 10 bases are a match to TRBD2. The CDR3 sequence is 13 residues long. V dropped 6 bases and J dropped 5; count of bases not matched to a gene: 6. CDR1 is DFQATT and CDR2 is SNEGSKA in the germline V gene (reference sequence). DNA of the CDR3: TGCAGTGCCAAACTAGCGGGGACGGAGACCCAGTACTTC. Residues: CSAKLAGTETQYF.

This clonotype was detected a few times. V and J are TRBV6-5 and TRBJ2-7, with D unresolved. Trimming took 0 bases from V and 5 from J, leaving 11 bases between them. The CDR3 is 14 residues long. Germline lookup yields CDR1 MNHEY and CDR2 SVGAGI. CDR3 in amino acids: CASSYSGQNDEQYV. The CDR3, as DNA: TGTGCCAGCAGTTACTCGGGCCAGAACGACGAGCAGTACGTC.

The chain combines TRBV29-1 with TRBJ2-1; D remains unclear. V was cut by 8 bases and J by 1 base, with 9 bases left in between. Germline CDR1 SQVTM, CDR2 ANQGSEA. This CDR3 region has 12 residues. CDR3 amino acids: CSSVLSYNEQFF. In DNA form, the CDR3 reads TGCAGCTCTGTATTGTCCTACAATGAGCAGTTCTTC.

CDR3 amino acids: CASSQVGWFEQFF. As DNA, the CDR3 is TGTGCCAGCAGCCAAGTCGGGTGGTTTGAGCAGTTCTTC. V and J are TRBV7-2 and TRBJ2-1, with D unresolved. Germline CDR1 SGHTA, CDR2 FQGNSA. V dropped 5 bases and J dropped 9 bases, with 14 bases sitting between them. This CDR3 region has 13 residues. Filled out from reference TRBV7-2 and TRBJ2-1, the complete variable domain reads GAGVSQSPSNKVTEKGKDVELRCDPISGHTALYWYRQSLGQGLEFLIYFQGNSAPDKSGLPSDRFSAERTGGSVSTLTIQRTQQEDSAVYLCASSQVGWFEQFFGPGTRLTVL.